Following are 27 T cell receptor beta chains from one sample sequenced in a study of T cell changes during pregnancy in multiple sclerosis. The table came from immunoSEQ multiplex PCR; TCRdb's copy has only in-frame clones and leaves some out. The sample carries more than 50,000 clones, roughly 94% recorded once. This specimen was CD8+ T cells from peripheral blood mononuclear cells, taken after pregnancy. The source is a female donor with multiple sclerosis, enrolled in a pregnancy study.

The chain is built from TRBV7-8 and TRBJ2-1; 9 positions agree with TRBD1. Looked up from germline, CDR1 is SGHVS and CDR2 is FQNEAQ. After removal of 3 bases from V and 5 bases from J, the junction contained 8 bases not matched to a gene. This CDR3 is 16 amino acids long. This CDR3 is CASSLSGTGRHNEQFF. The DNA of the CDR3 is TGTGCCAGCAGCTTGTCCGGGACAGGGAGACACAATGAGCAGTTCTTC.

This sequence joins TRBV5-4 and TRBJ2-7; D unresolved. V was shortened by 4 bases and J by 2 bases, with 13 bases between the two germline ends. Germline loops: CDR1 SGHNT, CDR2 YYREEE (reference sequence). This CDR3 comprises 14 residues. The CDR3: CASSTTAVPYEQYF. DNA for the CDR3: TGTGCCAGCAGCACTACGGCAGTGCCCTACGAGCAGTACTTC.

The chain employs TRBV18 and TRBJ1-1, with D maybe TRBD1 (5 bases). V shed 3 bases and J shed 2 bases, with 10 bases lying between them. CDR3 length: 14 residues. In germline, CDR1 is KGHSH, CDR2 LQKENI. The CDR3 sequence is CASSPGGANTEAFF. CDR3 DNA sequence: TGTGCCAGCTCACCGGGAGGGGCTAACACTGAAGCTTTCTTT.

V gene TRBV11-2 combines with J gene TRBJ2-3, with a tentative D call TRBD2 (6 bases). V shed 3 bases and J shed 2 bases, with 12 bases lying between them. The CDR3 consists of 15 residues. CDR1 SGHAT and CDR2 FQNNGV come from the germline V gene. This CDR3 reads CASSFTSRSTDTQYF. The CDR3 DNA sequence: TGTGCCAGCAGCTTTACTAGCAGGTCCACAGATACGCAGTATTTT.

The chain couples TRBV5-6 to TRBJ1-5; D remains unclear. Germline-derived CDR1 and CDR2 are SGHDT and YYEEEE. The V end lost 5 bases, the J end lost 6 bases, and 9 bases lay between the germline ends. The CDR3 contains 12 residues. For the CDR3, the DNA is TGTGCCAGCAGTCGCGCGGCTCAGCCCCAGCATTTT. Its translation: CASSRAAQPQHF.

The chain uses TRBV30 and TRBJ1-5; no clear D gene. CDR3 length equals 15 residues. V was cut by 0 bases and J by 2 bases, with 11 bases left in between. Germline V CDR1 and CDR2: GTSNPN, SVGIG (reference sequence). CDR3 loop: CAWSVRQARNQPQHF. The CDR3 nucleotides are TGTGCCTGGAGTGTACGGCAGGCCCGCAATCAGCCCCAGCATTTT.

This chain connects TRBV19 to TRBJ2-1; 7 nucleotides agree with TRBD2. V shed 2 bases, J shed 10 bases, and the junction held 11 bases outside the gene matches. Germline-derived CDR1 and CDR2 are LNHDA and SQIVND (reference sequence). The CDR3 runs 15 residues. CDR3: CASSISSGAPTEQFF. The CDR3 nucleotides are TGTGCCAGTAGTATATCCAGCGGGGCGCCAACCGAGCAGTTCTTC. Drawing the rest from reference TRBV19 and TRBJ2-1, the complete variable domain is DGGITQSPKYLFRKEGQNVTLSCEQNLNHDAMYWYRQDPGQGLRLIYYSQIVNDFQKGDIAEGYSVSREKKESFPLTVTSAQKNPTAFYLCASSISSGAPTEQFFGPGTRLTVL.

CDR3 sequence: CASSIGPGEPYEQYF. The CDR3 DNA reads as TGTGCCAGTAGTATAGGCCCGGGAGAACCCTACGAGCAGTACTTC. The chain couples TRBV19 to TRBJ2-7, with D possibly TRBD2 on 6 matching bases. V was cut by 1 base and J by 2 bases, with 12 bases left in between. The V gene's germline CDR1 is LNHDA and CDR2 SQIVND (reference sequence). There are 15 residues in the CDR3.

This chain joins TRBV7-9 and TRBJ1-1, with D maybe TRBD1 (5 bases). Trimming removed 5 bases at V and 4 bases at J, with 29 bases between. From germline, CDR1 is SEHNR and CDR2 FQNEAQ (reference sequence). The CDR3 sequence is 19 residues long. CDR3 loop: CASSPRVGDGPRGGTEAFF. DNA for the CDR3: TGTGCCAGCAGCCCCCGGGTGGGCGACGGCCCTAGGGGTGGCACTGAAGCTTTCTTT. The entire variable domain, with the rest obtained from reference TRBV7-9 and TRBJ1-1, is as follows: DTGVSQNPRHKITKRGQNVTFRCDPISEHNRLYWYRQTLGQGPEFLTYFQNEAQLEKSRLLSDRFSAERPKGSFSTLEIQRTEQGDSAMYLCASSPRVGDGPRGGTEAFFGQGTRLTVV.

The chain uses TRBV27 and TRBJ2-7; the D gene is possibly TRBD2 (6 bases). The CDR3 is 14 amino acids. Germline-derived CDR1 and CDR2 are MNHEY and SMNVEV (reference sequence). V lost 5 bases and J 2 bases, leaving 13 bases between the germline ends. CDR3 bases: TGTGCCAGCAGTCCGGGACTGGGGGCCTACGAGCAGTACTTC. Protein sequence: CASSPGLGAYEQYF.

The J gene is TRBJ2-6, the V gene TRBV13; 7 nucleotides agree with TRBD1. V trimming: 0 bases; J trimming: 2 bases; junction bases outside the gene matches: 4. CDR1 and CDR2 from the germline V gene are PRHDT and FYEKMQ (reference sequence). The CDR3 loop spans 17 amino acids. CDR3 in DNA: TGTGCCAGCAGCTTAGGGCCGCAGGGGGCTGGGGCCAACGTCCTGACTTTC. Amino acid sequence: CASSLGPQGAGANVLTF. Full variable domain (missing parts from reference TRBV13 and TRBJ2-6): AAGVIQSPRHLIKEKRETATLKCYPIPRHDTVYWYQQGPGQDPQFLISFYEKMQSDKGSIPDRFSAQQFSDYHSELNMSSLELGDSALYFCASSLGPQGAGANVLTFGAGSRLTVL.

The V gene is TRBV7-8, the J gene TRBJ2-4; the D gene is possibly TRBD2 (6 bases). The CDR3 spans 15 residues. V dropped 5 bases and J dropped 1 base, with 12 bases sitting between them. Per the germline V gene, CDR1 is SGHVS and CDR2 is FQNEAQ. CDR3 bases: TGTGCCAGCAGCCCCCCTGCGGGGGCCAAAAACATTCAGTACTTC. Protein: CASSPPAGAKNIQYF.

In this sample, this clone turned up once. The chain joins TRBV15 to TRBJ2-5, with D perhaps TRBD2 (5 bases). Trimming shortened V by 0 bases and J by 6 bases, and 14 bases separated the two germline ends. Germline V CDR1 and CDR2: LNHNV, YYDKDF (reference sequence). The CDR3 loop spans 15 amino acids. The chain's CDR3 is CATSRDKSGRKTQYF. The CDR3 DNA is TGTGCCACCAGCAGAGATAAAAGTGGGAGAAAGACCCAGTACTTC.

Here the CDR3 DNA reads TGTGCTAGTGGCGGGGGTAGTCTCCAAGAGACCCAGTACTTC. Amino acid sequence: CASGGGSLQETQYF. The V call is TRBV12-5, the J call TRBJ2-5; D might be TRBD2 (6 bases). The germline V gene has CDR1 LGHNT and CDR2 FRNRAP. The V end was cut by 6 bases, the J end by 1 base, with 12 bases between. The length of the CDR3 is 14 residues.

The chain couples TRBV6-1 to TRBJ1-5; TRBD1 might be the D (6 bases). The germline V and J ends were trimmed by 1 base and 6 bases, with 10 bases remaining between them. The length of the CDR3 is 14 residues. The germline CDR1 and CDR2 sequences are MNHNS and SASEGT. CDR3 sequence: CASSEGGGGQPQHF. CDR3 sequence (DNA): TGTGCCAGCAGTGAAGGAGGGGGGGGTCAGCCCCAGCATTTT.

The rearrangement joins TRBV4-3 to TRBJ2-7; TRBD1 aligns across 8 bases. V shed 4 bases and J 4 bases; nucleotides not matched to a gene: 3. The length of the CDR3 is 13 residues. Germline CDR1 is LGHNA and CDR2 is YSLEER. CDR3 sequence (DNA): TGCGCCAGCAGCCGTGACAGGGGTTACGAGCAGTACTTC. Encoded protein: CASSRDRGYEQYF.

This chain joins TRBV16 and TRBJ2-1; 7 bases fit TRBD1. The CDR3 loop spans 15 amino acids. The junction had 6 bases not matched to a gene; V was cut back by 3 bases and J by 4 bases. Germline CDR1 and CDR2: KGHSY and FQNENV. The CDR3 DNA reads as TGTGCCAGCAGCCACGGCAGGGGGTTTTACAATGAGCAGTTCTTC. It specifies CASSHGRGFYNEQFF.

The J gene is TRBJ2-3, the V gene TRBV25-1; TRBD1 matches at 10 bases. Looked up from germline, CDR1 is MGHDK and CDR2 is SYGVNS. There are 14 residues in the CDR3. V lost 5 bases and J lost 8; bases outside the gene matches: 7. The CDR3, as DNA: TGTGCCAGCAGTATTAGGACAGGGGGAGGTACGCAGTATTTT. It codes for CASSIRTGGGTQYF. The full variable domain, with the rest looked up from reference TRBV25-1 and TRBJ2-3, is EADIYQTPRYLVIGTGKKITLECSQTMGHDKMYWYQQDPGMELHLIHYSYGVNSTEKGDLSSESTVSRIRTEHFPLTLESARPSHTSQYLCASSIRTGGGTQYFGPGTRLTVL.

The CDR3 loop is CASSLEFADTQYF. The CDR3 DNA sequence: TGTGCCAGCAGCTTAGAATTCGCAGATACGCAGTATTTT. V gene TRBV11-2 combines with J gene TRBJ2-3; D gene ambiguous. This CDR3 comprises 13 residues. With 0 bases removed from V and 4 bases from J, the gap between germline ends came to 5 bases. CDR1 SGHAT and CDR2 FQNNGV come from the germline V gene.

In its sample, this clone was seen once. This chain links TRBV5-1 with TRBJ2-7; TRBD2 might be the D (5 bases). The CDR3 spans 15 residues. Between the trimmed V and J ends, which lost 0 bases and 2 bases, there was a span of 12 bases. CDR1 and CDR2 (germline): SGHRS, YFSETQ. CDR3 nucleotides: TGCGCCAGCAGCTTGGTACTAGATAGCCCCTACGAGCAGTACTTC. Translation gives CASSLVLDSPYEQYF.

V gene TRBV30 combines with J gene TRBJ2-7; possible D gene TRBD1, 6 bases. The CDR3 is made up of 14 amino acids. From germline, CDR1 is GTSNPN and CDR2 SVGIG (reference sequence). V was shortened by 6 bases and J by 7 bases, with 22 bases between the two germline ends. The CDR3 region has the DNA TGTGCCTGCCCAAAAACAGGGCAAGTAGGGGAGCAGTACTTC. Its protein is CACPKTGQVGEQYF.

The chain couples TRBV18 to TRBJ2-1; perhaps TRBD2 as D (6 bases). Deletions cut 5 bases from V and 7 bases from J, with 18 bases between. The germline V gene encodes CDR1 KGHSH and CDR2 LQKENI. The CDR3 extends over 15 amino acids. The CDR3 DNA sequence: TGTGCCAGCTCATTGTCGGGAGTGGGGTGGAATGAGCAGTTCTTC. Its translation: CASSLSGVGWNEQFF.

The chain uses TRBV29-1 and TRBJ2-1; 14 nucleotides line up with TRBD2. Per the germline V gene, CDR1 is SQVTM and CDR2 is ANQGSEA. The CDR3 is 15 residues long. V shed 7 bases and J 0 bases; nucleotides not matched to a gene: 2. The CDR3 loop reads CSAGTSGSSYNEQFF. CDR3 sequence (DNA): TGCAGCGCAGGGACTAGCGGGAGCTCCTACAATGAGCAGTTCTTC.

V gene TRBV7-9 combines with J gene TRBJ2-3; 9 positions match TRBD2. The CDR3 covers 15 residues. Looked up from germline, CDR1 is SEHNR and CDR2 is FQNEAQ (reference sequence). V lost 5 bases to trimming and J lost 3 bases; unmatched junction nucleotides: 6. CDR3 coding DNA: TGTGCCAGCAGCCCGGCTAGCGGGACGACAGATACGCAGTATTTT. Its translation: CASSPASGTTDTQYF.

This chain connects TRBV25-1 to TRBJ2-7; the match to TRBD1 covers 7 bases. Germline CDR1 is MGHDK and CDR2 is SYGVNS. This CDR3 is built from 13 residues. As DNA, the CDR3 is TGTGGCACGGAAGGGGACAGTACCTACGAGCAGTACTTC. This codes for CGTEGDSTYEQYF.

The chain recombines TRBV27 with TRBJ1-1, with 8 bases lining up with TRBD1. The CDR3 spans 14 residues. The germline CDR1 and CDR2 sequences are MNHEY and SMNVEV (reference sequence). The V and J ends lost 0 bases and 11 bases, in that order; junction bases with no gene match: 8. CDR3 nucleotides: TGTGCCAGCAGTTTATCCCTTGGACAGGGCCGGGCTTTCTTT. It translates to CASSLSLGQGRAFF.

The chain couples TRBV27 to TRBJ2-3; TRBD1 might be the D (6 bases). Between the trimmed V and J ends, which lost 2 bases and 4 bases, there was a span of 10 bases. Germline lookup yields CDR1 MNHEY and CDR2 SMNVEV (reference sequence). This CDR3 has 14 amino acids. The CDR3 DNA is TGTGCCAGCAGTTTACTACAGGGTTCAGATACGCAGTATTTT. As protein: CASSLLQGSDTQYF.